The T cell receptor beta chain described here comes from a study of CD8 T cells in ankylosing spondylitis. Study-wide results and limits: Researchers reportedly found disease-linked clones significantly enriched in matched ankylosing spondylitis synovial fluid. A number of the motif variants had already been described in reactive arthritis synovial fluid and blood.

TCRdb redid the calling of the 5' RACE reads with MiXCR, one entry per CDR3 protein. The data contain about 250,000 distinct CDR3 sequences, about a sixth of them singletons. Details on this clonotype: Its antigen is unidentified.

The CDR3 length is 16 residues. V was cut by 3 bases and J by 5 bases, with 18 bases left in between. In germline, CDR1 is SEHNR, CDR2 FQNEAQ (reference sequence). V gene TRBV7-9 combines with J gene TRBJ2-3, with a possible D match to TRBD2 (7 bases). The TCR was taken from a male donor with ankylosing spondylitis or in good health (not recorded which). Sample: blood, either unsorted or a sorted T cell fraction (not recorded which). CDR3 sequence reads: CASSFIRQGREDTQYF. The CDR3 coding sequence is TGTGCCAGCAGCTTCATCCGGCAGGGGAGGGAAGATACGCAGTATTTT.